The rows below give T cell receptor beta chains drawn from one sample of a study of CD4 T cells in relation to SARS-CoV-2 and coronaviruses. Produced via immunoSEQ multiplex PCR; TCRdb's table is partial and in-frame only. The sample has about 36,000 clones; about four fifths are singletons. These receptors are not linked to any known antigen. The sequencing sample was made of naive CD4+ T cells from PBMCs, cultured in vitro. The receptors originated from an adult with COVID-19. Both conserved end residues are part of each CDR3. A D gene is named only where the DNA matches it firmly. Size is stated for part of the rows, as once, few or many counts, or as a class when the clone is expanded.

TRBJ1-4 . . TRBV6-6 CASSYRGGTNEKLFF TGTGCCAGCAGTTACCGGGGAGGGACTAATGAAAAACTGTTTTTT
TRBJ1-2 . . TRBV5-4 CASTNLGEAWDGYTF TGTGCCAGCACCAACCTCGGAGAGGCATGGGATGGCTACACCTTC
TRBJ2-5 . . TRBV19 CASSIGGEGQETQYF TGTGCCAGTAGTATAGGAGGAGAGGGGCAAGAGACCCAGTACTTC
TRBJ2-7 . . TRBV7-9 CASSLGAGTGYEQYF TGTGCCAGCAGCCTAGGGGCCGGAACCGGCTACGAGCAGTACTTC
TRBJ2-7 . . TRBV6-2/TRBV6-3 CASSYSQTYEQYF TGTGCCAGCAGTTACAGTCAGACCTACGAGCAGTACTTC
TRBJ2-5 . . TRBV11-3 CASSLGPRETQYF TGTGCCAGCAGCTTAGGACCGAGAGAGACCCAGTACTTC
TRBJ2-2 TRBD2 . TRBV15 CATSRLPSLAGGNTGELFF TGTGCCACCAGCAGATTACCCTCGCTAGCGGGAGGGAACACCGGGGAGCTGTTTTTT
TRBJ2-5 . . TRBV4-1 CASSRLQGAQETQYF TGCGCCAGCAGCCGGCTACAGGGCGCCCAGGAGACCCAGTACTTC
TRBJ2-1 TRBD2 . TRBV5-4 CASSSTSGVPNEQFF TGTGCCAGCAGCTCGACTAGCGGGGTCCCCAATGAGCAGTTCTTC
TRBJ2-3 . once TRBV5-1 CASSNEGGDTQYF TGCGCCAGCAGCAACGAAGGGGGGGATACGCAGTATTTT
TRBJ2-2 TRBD2 . TRBV19 CASSGARTSGPTNVPFF TGTGCCAGTAGTGGGGCGCGGACTAGCGGCCCTACCAACGTACCGTTTTTT
TRBJ1-2 . . TRBV30 CAWLGRVGYGYTF TGTGCCTGGCTAGGCAGGGTAGGATATGGCTACACCTTC
TRBJ2-4 . . TRBV27 CASSPPDTNIQYF TGTGCCAGCAGTCCCCCGGACACAAACATTCAGTACTTC
TRBJ2-7 TRBD1 . TRBV25-1 CAIRDRESYEQYF TGTGCCATCCGGGACAGGGAGTCCTACGAGCAGTACTTC
TRBJ1-1 . . TRBV7-8 CASSLGHRGRGTEAFF TGTGCCAGCAGCTTAGGCCATCGGGGGAGGGGCACTGAAGCTTTCTTT
TRBJ1-1 . . TRBV7-2 CASSLGSRANLEAFF TGTGCCAGCAGCTTAGGATCCAGGGCGAACCTTGAAGCTTTCTTT
TRBJ2-5 TRBD2 . TRBV2 CASSEGYRTSGRDLQETQYF TGTGCCAGCAGTGAAGGATATCGGACTAGCGGGAGGGACCTTCAAGAGACCCAGTACTTC
TRBJ2-7 TRBD2 . TRBV27 CASGVAGAPSEQYF TGTGCCAGCGGGGTAGCGGGAGCCCCCAGCGAGCAGTACTTC
TRBJ1-2 . few TRBV19 CASSISFRYGYTF TGTGCCAGTAGTATTAGTTTCCGCTATGGCTACACCTTC
TRBJ2-1 TRBD1 . TRBV7-2 CASSLLDTGGNEQFF TGTGCCAGCAGCTTATTGGACACAGGGGGCAATGAGCAGTTCTTC
TRBJ1-2 . . TRBV9 CASSVAARHGYTF TGTGCCAGCAGCGTAGCAGCAAGACATGGCTACACCTTC
TRBJ1-5 TRBD1 . TRBV28 CASSTTGGGSQPQHF TGTGCCAGCAGTACGACAGGGGGTGGGAGTCAGCCCCAGCATTTT
TRBJ2-1 . . TRBV5-8 CASNNYNEQFF TGTGCCAGCAATAACTACAATGAGCAGTTCTTC
TRBJ2-3 . . TRBV27 CASRKSVRVGLRDTQYF TGTGCCAGCCGAAAGTCGGTCAGGGTCGGTTTAAGAGATACGCAGTATTTT
TRBJ2-5 . . TRBV6-6 CASRLAFQETQYF TGTGCCAGCAGGCTAGCTTTCCAAGAGACCCAGTACTTC
TRBJ1-6 . . TRBV28 CASTLSGTRNSPLHF TGTGCCAGCACCCTCTCCGGGACAAGGAATTCACCCCTCCACTTT